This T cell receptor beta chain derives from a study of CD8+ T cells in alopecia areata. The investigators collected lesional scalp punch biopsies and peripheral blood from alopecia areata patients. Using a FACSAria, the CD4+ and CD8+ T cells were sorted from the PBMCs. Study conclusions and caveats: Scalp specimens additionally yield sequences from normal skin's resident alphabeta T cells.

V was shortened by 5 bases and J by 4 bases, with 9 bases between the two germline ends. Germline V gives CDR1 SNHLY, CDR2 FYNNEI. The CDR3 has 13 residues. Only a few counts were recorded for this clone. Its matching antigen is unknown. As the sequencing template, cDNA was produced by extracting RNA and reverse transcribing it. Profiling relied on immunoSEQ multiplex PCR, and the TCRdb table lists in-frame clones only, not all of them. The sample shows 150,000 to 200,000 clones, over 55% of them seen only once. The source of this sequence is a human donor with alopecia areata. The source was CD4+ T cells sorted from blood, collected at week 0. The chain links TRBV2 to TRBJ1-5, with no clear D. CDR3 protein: CASSHDGNQPQHF. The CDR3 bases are TGTGCCAGCAGTCACGACGGGAATCAGCCCCAGCATTTT.